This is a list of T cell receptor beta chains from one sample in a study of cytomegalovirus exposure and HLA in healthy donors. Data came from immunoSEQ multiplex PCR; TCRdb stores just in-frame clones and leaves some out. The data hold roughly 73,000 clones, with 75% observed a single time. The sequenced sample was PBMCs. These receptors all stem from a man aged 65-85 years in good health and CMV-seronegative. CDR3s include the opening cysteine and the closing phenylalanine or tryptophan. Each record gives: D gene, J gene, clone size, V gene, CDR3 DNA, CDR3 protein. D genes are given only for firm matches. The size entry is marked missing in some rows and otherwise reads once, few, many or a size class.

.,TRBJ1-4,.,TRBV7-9,TGTTCCAGCAGCTTTTTCCGCGGGCCAACTAATGAAAAACTGTTTTTT,CSSSFFRGPTNEKLFF
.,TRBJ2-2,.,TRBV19,TGTGCCAGTAGTATAGGCGGGGTCTCGAACACCGGGGAGCTGTTTTTT,CASSIGGVSNTGELFF
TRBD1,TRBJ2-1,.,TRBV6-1,TGTGCCAGCCAACCGGGACAGGGACCCTACAATGAGCAGTTCTTC,CASQPGQGPYNEQFF
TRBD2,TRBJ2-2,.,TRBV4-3,TGCGCCAGCAGCCGGAACAGCGGGAGATCTGGCACCGGGGAGCTGTTTTTT,CASSRNSGRSGTGELFF
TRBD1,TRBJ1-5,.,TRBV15,TGTGCCACCAGCAGGGGACAGCGAAATCAGCCCCAGCATTTT,CATSRGQRNQPQHF
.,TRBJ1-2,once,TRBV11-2,TGTGCCAGCAGCCCCCGTAACAGCCTCTATGGCTACACCTTC,CASSPRNSLYGYTF
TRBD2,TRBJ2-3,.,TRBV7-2,TGTGCCAGCAGCTTAGGTGGGGCGGGGGGGCAAGATACGCAGTATTTT,CASSLGGAGGQDTQYF
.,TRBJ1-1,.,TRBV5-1,TGCGCCAGCAGCTTGGCCGGAGGGAACACTGAAGCTTTCTTT,CASSLAGGNTEAFF
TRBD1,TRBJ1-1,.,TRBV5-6,TGTGCCAGCAGCTTGGCAGGGGGCAACACTGAAGCTTTCTTT,CASSLAGGNTEAFF
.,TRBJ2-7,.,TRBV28,TGTGCCAGCGCTGTTAACCAGGTGGCCTCCTACGAGCAGTACTTC,CASAVNQVASYEQYF
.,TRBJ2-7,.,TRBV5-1,TGCGCCAGCAGCTGGGATCTAGGGACAACCTACGAGCAGTACTTC,CASSWDLGTTYEQYF
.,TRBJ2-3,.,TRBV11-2,TGTGCCAGCAGGTCAGCCGGGGGGCCCCCAGATACGCAGTATTTT,CASRSAGGPPDTQYF
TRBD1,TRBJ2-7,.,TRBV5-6,TGTGCCAGCAGCTCACAGGGGGCCCACGAGCAGTACTTC,CASSSQGAHEQYF
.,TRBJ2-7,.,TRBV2,TGTGCCAGCACCCGGAGACGGGGTTTATCCGAGCAGTACTTC,CASTRRRGLSEQYF
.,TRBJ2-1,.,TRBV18,TGTGCCAGCTTAGGACAGACCGACTACAATGAGCAGTTCTTC,CASLGQTDYNEQFF
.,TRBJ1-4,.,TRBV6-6,TGTGCCAGCAGCCTCGAGGAAAAACTGTTTTTT,CASSLEEKLFF
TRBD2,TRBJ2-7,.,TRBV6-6,TGTGCCAGCAGTTTCGGGGGGTCGAGCTCCTACGAGCAGTACTTC,CASSFGGSSSYEQYF
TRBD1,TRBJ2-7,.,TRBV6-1,TGTGCCAGCAGAGGGACAGGGGGCTACGAGCAGTACTTC,CASRGTGGYEQYF
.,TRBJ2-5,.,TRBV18,TGTGCCAGCTCGCACGACACGGGGTTCCAAGAGACCCAGTACTTC,CASSHDTGFQETQYF
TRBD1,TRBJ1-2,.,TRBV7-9,TGTGCCAGCAGACCACCGGGACAGTTCTATGGCTACACCTTC,CASRPPGQFYGYTF
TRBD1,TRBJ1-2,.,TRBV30,TGTGCCTGGAGTAGAGGGACAGGCCTAAATCATAACTATGGCTACACCTTC,CAWSRGTGLNHNYGYTF
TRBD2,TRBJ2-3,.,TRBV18,TGTGCCAGCTCACAAGGACGGGGGGACACAGATACGCAGTATTTT,CASSQGRGDTDTQYF
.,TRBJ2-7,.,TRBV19,TGTGCCAGTAGTAGTGTCGTCAGGGACTACGAGCAGTACTTC,CASSSVVRDYEQYF
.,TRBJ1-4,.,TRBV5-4,TGTGCCAGCAGCTTGGGCTCCGGTGCGGCTAATGAAAAACTGTTTTTT,CASSLGSGAANEKLFF
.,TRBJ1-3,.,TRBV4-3,TGCGCCAGCAGCCAAAACAGGGACGGAAACACCATATATTTT,CASSQNRDGNTIYF
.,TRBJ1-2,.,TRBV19,TGTGCCAGTCGAGGGACATCGAACTATGGCTACACCTTC,CASRGTSNYGYTF
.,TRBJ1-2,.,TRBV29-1,TGCAGCGGGACCTCATCAGGGGTAAAAGGCTACACCTTC,CSGTSSGVKGYTF
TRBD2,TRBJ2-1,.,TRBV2,TGTGCCAGCAGCCGCTCCGTCGGACTAGCGGAATACAATGAGCAGTTCTTC,CASSRSVGLAEYNEQFF
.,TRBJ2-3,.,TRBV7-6,TGTGCCAGCGGGCAGTTGTACACAGATACGCAGTATTTT,CASGQLYTDTQYF
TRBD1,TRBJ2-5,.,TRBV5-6,TGTGCCAGCAGCGCCGGGACAGGGGTGAGGGAGACCCAGTACTTC,CASSAGTGVRETQYF
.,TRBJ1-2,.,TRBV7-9,TGTGCCAGCAGCTTAGGGTTTGAAGCCTATGGCTACACCTTC,CASSLGFEAYGYTF
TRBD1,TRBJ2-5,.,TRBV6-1,TGTGCCAGCAGAAGACAGGGGGCGAGTCTGAAGACCCAGTACTTC,CASRRQGASLKTQYF
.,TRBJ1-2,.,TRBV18,TGTGCCAGCTCACCACGGGCAGCCGATAACTATGGCTACACCTTC,CASSPRAADNYGYTF
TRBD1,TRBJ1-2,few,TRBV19,TGTGCCAGTAGTATTGGGACAGGGGCGAACTATGGCTACACCTTC,CASSIGTGANYGYTF
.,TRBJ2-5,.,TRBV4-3,TGCGCCAGCAGCCAAACGTGGCGGGGCCAAGAGACCCAGTACTTC,CASSQTWRGQETQYF
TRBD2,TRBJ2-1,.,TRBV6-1,TGTGCCAGCAGTGTTCCGAGGGGCACTAGCGGGGGGAGGAAAGATGAGCAGTTCTTC,CASSVPRGTSGGRKDEQFF
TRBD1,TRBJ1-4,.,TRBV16,TGTGCCAGCAGCCCCGGACAGGGGGGGAATGAAAAACTGTTTTTT,CASSPGQGGNEKLFF
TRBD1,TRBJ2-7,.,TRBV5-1,TGCGCCAGCAGCTCCGGCCAGGGGGACGGCTACGAGCAGTACTTC,CASSSGQGDGYEQYF
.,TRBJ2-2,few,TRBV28,TGTGCCAGCAGTTCAGGGGCGAACACCGGGGAGCTGTTTTTT,CASSSGANTGELFF